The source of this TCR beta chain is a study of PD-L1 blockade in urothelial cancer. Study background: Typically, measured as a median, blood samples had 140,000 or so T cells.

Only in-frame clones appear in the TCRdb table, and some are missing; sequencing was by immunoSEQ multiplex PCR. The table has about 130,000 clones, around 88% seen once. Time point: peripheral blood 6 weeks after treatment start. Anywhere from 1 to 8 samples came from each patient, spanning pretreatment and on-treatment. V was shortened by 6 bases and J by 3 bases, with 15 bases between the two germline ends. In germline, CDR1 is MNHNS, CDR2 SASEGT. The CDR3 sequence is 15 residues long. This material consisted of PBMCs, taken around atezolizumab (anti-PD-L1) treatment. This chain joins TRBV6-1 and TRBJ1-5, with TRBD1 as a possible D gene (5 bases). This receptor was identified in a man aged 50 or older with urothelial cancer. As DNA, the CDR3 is TGTGCCAGCAGGGAGGGGAGTGGGTTCAATCAGCCCCAGCATTTT. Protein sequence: CASREGSGFNQPQHF.